Listed below are T cell receptor beta chains from one sample, sequenced in a study of blood T cell repertoires in COVID-19. Using immunoSEQ multiplex PCR, the repertoire was profiled, and TCRdb retains in-frame clones only, with some absent. The table includes some 90,000 clones, approximately 80% detected once. Sequenced: peripheral blood. These receptors originate from a human donor in a cohort sampled during active COVID-19. Each CDR3 is given with its conserved first and last residue. Fields, in order: D gene, clone size, J gene, V gene, CDR3 protein, CDR3 DNA. D genes are given only for firm matches. Rows may omit the clone size; those that give it use once, few, many or a size class.

>NA|NA|TRBJ1-2|TRBV19
CASSMQGDYGYTF
TGTGCCAGTAGTATGCAGGGCGACTATGGCTACACCTTC
>NA|NA|TRBJ1-2|TRBV30
CAWTEGPGRGYTF
TGTGCCTGGACGGAGGGCCCTGGACGTGGCTACACCTTC
>TRBD1|NA|TRBJ2-7|TRBV10-1
CASRETGEDYEQYF
TGCGCCAGCAGAGAGACAGGGGAAGACTACGAGCAGTACTTC
>NA|NA|TRBJ2-7|TRBV28
CASSRGGSASYEQYF
TGTGCCAGCAGTCGGGGTGGCTCCGCCTCCTACGAGCAGTACTTC
>TRBD1|NA|TRBJ1-6|TRBV9
CASSASGQVLNSPLHF
TGTGCCAGCAGCGCGAGTGGACAGGTCCTTAATTCACCCCTCCACTTT
>NA|NA|TRBJ2-7|TRBV5-4
CASSPGAASYEQYF
TGTGCCAGCAGCCCTGGGGCAGCATCCTACGAGCAGTACTTC
>NA|once|TRBJ1-2|TRBV15
CATSRGQVYGYTF
TGTGCCACCAGCAGAGGGCAGGTTTATGGCTACACCTTC
>NA|NA|TRBJ2-7|TRBV6-1
CASSEAGTAGEQYF
TGTGCCAGCAGTGAAGCAGGGACAGCGGGCGAGCAGTACTTC
>TRBD2|NA|TRBJ2-1|TRBV4-1
CASSQDWLAGVNEQFF
TGCGCCAGCAGCCAAGATTGGCTAGCGGGAGTCAATGAGCAGTTCTTC
>TRBD2|NA|TRBJ2-1|TRBV7-2
CASSLVLGRGRTTYNEQFF
TGTGCCAGCAGCTTAGTACTGGGGCGCGGGAGGACTACCTACAATGAGCAGTTCTTC
>TRBD1|NA|TRBJ1-4|TRBV7-3
CASSLSGTVDEKLFF
TGTGCCAGCAGCTTAAGCGGGACAGTCGACGAAAAACTGTTTTTT
>NA|NA|TRBJ1-2|TRBV12-3/TRBV12-4
CASRPRGSTGYTF
TGTGCCAGCAGACCCCGAGGTAGCACCGGCTACACCTTC
>NA|NA|TRBJ2-7|TRBV5-6
CASSLWAGLNYEQYF
TGTGCCAGCAGCTTGTGGGCAGGGCTAAACTACGAGCAGTACTTC
>TRBD1|few|TRBJ1-1|TRBV5-1
CASSLGQGENTEAFF
TGCGCCAGCAGCTTGGGACAGGGGGAAAACACTGAAGCTTTCTTT
>NA|NA|TRBJ2-3|TRBV19
CASSKGQLLSPDTQYF
TGTGCCAGTAGTAAAGGACAGCTTCTCAGCCCAGATACGCAGTATTTT
>TRBD1|NA|TRBJ1-2|TRBV28
CASRVTGGYGYTF
TGTGCCAGCAGGGTGACAGGGGGCTATGGCTACACCTTC
>TRBD1|NA|TRBJ2-7|TRBV20-1
CSTGDYEQYF
TGCAGTACAGGGGACTACGAGCAGTACTTC
>NA|NA|TRBJ2-5|TRBV27
CASSYRTEETQYF
TGTGCCAGCAGTTATCGCACAGAAGAGACCCAGTACTTC
>NA|NA|TRBJ1-3|TRBV6-5
CASSYSSGGSGNTIYF
TGTGCCAGCAGTTACTCTTCGGGGGGCTCTGGAAACACCATATATTTT
>TRBD1|NA|TRBJ1-3|TRBV28
CASRRGTGAGNTIYF
TGTGCCAGCAGACGGGGGACAGGGGCTGGAAACACCATATATTTT
>NA|NA|TRBJ1-5|TRBV7-2
CASSLSGSGNQPQHF
TGTGCCAGCAGCTTATCAGGGTCGGGCAATCAGCCCCAGCATTTT
>NA|NA|TRBJ1-1|TRBV19
CASSPLQGRNTEAFF
TGTGCCAGTAGTCCTTTACAGGGTCGGAACACTGAAGCTTTCTTT
>TRBD2|few|TRBJ2-5|TRBV28
CASSRGLAGTETQYF
TGTGCCAGCAGTCGAGGGCTAGCGGGAACAGAGACCCAGTACTTC
>TRBD2|NA|TRBJ2-3|TRBV3-1/TRBV3-2
CASSPGLARYF
TGTGCCAGCAGCCCCGGACTAGCGAGGTATTTT